This record looks at one T cell receptor beta chain sequence and its context. No antigen is known for it. Naive CD4+ cells were CD45RA-selected; the remaining cells were memory. The data are from a study of shared clonotypes between healthy human individuals. Study in general: Donors had three CD4 naive, three CD4 memory, two CD8 naive and one CD8 memory plate apiece.

Produced via immunoSEQ multiplex PCR; TCRdb's table is partial and in-frame only. There are 2 million to 3 million clones in the sample; around 94% occur only once, and roughly 0.14% lies in the top ten. Study-wide points: All-four-donor shared clonotypes had higher generation probabilities than non-shared clonotypes did. Rarefaction curves obtained for sorted subsets showed sequencing incomplete despite large depth.

The CDR3 length is 14 residues. The V gene's germline CDR1 is ENHRY and CDR2 SYGVKD. The ends were cut back, 4 bases at V and 13 bases at J, with 23 bases in the middle. The TCR was taken from a young man in good health. The chain employs TRBV10-3 and TRBJ2-7; D may match TRBD1 or TRBD2 (5 bases each). The specimen was naive CD4+ T cells sorted from blood. As to subset: CD45RA+ positively selected. For the CDR3, the DNA is TGTGCCATCAGTGCGGGTGGGGGAGCCAACGACTGCTACTTC. As protein: CAISAGGGANDCYF.